The 5 T cell receptor beta chains presented below share a single source sample, sequenced in a study of spatial heterogeneity in lung cancer (dated by TCRdb to the late 2010s). Reading the label with the study, this specimen's time point is: sample taken at primary tumor resection. Receptor libraries were prepared by 5' RACE. The data were produced on a NextSeq 500. TCRdb took the public reads, trimmed them with fastp at Q25, ran MiXCR for clone calling and kept in-frame beta chains. Every entry covers one CDR3 protein and lists the most common genes and DNA from its rows. Here the sample has around 5,000 distinct CDR3 sequences; roughly 5% occur a single time. Of the sample, around 8.7% is held by the ten largest clones. The material was normal lung tissue next to the tumor, obtained at surgery. Receptors originate from a female donor with early-stage non-small cell lung cancer.

This clonotype was seen ten or more times. One base away lies a much larger clone, so this may be a sequencing read error. It is unclear where the CDR3 begins or ends on the DNA, so no DNA is shown, and the CDR3 is as TCRdb lists it. The chain joins TRBV28 to TRBJ1-2; the table's D call of TRBD1 was not tested on the DNA. The CDR3 is 14 amino acids in total, end residues counted. CDR1 is MDHEN and CDR2 is SYDVKM in the germline V gene. CDR3 region: CASSFGQGNYGYNF.

This clonotype came up a few times. This chain connects TRBV2 to TRBJ2-2, with TRBD1 matching 7 bases. The trim removed 10 bases at V and 6 bases at J, leaving 5 bases unmatched. Germline-derived CDR1 and CDR2 are SNHLY and FYNNEI. The CDR3 spans 12 residues. The CDR3 protein is CANKGTAGELFF. The CDR3 DNA sequence: TGTGCCAACAAAGGGACAGCCGGGGAGCTGTTTTTT.

This clonotype was recorded at least ten times. The chain links TRBV5-1 to TRBJ2-5, with no clear D. The germline V and J ends were trimmed by 0 bases and 3 bases, with 9 bases remaining between them. Germline V gene lookup returns CDR1 SGHRS and CDR2 YFSETQ. This CDR3 contains 14 residues. This CDR3 is CASSLGFGKETQYF. The CDR3, as DNA: TGCGCCAGCAGCTTGGGGTTTGGCAAAGAGACCCAGTACTTC. Based on the CDR3 plus reference TRBV5-1 and TRBJ2-5, the full variable domain is KAGVTQTPRYLIKTRGQQVTLSCSPISGHRSVSWYQQTPGQGLQFLFEYFSETQRNKGNFPGRFSGRQFSNSRSEMNVSTLELGDSALYLCASSLGFGKETQYFGPGTRLLVL.

This clonotype occurred many times. The V and J genes are TRBV7-6 and TRBJ2-1; D is perhaps TRBD1 or TRBD2 (5 bases each). The CDR3 consists of 12 residues. CDR1 and CDR2 (germline): SGHVS, FNYEAQ. Trimming took off 2 bases at V and 13 bases at J, with 12 bases between the two ends. CDR3 sequence: CASSLWGPDQFF. The DNA for the CDR3 is TGTGCCAGCAGCTTATGGGGACCCGATCAGTTCTTC.

In its sample, this clonotype was seen many times. The rearrangement links TRBV18 to TRBJ2-1; 9 bases fit TRBD1. This CDR3 spans 16 amino acids. The J segment lost 8 bases and the V segment lost 3 bases, leaving 11 bases of the junction unmatched. Germline CDR1 and CDR2: KGHSH and LQKENI. CDR3 sequence (DNA): TGTGCCAGCTCACCTCGATCCGGGACAGGGAATCATGAGCAGTTCTTC. Translation gives CASSPRSGTGNHEQFF.